What follows describes a single TCR beta chain. These data belong to a study of blood T cell repertoires in COVID-19. Under the authors' procedure: Using reference gene primer amplification, nucleated cell counts were estimated. The repertoire was sequenced with immunoSEQ multiplex PCR; TCRdb's copy has only in-frame clones and lacks some. That table is the source of V, J and clone size, and D and trimming were worked out from the DNA. The table lists 150,000 to 200,000 clones, about four fifths of them singletons, with less than 9.5% in the top ten. The V gene's germline CDR1 is MDHEN and CDR2 SYDVKM. Trimming pared 3 bases from V and 0 bases from J, leaving 6 bases between. The CDR3 is 14 amino acids.

J is TRBJ2-4 and V is TRBV28; perhaps TRBD2 as D (6 bases). Sequenced input: peripheral blood. The source of this sequence is a woman aged 55-70 years with COVID-19, enrolled during active disease. This CDR3 is CASSLRGAKNIQYF. The DNA of the CDR3 is TGTGCCAGCAGTTTGCGGGGAGCCAAAAACATTCAGTACTTC. The whole variable domain, remainder taken from reference TRBV28 and TRBJ2-4, is DVKVTQSSRYLVKRTGEKVFLECVQDMDHENMFWYRQDPGLGLRLIYFSYDVKMKEKGDIPEGYSVSREKKERFSLILESASTNQTSMYLCASSLRGAKNIQYFGAGTRLSVL.